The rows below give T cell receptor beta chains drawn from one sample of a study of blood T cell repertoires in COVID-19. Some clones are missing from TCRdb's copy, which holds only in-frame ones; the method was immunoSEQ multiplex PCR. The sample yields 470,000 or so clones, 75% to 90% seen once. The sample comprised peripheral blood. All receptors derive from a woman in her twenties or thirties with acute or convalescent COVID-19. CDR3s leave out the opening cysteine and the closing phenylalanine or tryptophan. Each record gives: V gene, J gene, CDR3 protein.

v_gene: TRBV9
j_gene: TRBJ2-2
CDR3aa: ASSPSSGGASRELF

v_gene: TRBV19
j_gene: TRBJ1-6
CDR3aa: ASSQGQGRNSPLH

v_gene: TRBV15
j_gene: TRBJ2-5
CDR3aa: ATSRVTESQETQY

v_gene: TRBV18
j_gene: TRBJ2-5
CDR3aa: ASSTTGLVGRETQY

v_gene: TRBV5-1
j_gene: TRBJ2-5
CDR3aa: ASSFRGGEETQY

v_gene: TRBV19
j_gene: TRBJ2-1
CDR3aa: ASLSGTGDNEQF

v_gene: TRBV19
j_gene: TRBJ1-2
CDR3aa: ASSIKARMDRGYGYT

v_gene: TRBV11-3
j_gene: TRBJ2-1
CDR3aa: ASSPGPGGTDEQF

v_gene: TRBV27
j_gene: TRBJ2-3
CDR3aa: ASSQDGGTDTQY

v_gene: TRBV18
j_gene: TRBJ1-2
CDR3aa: ASSPRADGGGYT